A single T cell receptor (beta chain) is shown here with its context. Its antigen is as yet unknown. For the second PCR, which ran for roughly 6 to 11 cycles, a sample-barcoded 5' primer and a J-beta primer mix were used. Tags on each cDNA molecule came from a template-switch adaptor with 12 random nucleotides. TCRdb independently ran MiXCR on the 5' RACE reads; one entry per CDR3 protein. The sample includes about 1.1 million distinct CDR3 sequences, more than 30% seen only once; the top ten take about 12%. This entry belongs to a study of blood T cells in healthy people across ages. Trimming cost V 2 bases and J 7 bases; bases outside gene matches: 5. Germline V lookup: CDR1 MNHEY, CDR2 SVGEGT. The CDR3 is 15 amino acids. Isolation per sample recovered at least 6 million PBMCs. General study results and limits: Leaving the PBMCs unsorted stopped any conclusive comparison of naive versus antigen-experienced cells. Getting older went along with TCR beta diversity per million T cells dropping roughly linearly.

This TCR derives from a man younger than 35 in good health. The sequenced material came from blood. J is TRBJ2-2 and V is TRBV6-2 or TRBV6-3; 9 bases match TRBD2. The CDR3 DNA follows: TGTGCCAGCAGTTACGCCAGCGGGGGGCTCGGGGAGCTGTTTTTT. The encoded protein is CASSYASGGLGELFF.